This T cell receptor beta chain was retrieved from a study of blood T cells in healthy people across ages. Next came a second PCR, run for about 6 to 12 cycles, which used a sample-barcoded 5' primer along with a J-beta primer mix. A minimum of 2.5 million CDR3-containing paired-end reads was obtained for each sample. TCRdb re-called the 5' RACE reads through MiXCR, storing one row per CDR3 protein. The table records hundreds of thousands of distinct CDR3 sequences, roughly 60% of them present only once. Germline V gene lookup returns CDR1 SGHKS and CDR2 YYEKEE (reference sequence). This CDR3 has 18 amino acids. V was pared by 1 base and J by 0 bases, with 4 bases of the junction left unmatched.

V gene TRBV5-5 combines with J gene TRBJ2-1; TRBD2 aligns across 13 bases. Sequenced sample: blood. This clonotype originated in a man aged 25-45 years in good health. The CDR3 protein is CASSLRLAGGSSYNEQFF. DNA for the CDR3: TGTGCCAGCAGCTTGCGACTAGCGGGGGGCTCCTCCTACAATGAGCAGTTCTTC.